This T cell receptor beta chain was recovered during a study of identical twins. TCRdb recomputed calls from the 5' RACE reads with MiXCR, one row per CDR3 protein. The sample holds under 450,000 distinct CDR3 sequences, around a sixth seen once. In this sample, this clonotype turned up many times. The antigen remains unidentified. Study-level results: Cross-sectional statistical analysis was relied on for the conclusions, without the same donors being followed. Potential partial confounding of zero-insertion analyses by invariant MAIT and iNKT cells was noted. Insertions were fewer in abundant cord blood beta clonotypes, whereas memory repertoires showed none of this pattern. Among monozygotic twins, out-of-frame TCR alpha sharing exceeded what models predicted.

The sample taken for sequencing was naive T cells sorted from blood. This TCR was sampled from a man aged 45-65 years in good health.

In DNA form, the CDR3 reads TGTGCCAGCAGTTCGACAGGTCACCAAGAGACCCAGTACTTC. Its translation: CASSSTGHQETQYF. This chain connects TRBV12-3 or TRBV12-4 to TRBJ2-5; maybe TRBD1 (6 bases). The germline V and J ends were trimmed by 4 bases and 0 bases, with 9 bases remaining between them. The CDR3 has 14 amino acids.